These T cell receptor beta chains were read from a single sample in a study of T-cell memory formation after mild COVID-19. Using its own MiXCR run on the 5' RACE reads, TCRdb lists one record per CDR3 protein. The sample includes roughly 600,000 distinct CDR3 sequences, roughly 18% of them seen just once. The source material was PBMCs or a T cell subset sorted from them (not recorded which). These receptors were collected from an adult woman who had mild COVID-19 (a few samples of this study predate the infection). Cell type and time point are not known. Both conserved end residues are part of each CDR3. D genes are given only for firm matches. Only part of the rows carry a size: once, few, many, or a class if the clone is expanded.

j_gene	v_gene	abundance	d_gene	CDR3aa	CDR3nt
TRBJ2-7	TRBV30	.	TRBD1	CAWRFKRGRIDEQYF	TGTGCCTGGAGATTCAAGAGGGGGCGTATCGACGAGCAGTACTTC
TRBJ2-7	TRBV5-5	.	.	CASSLVGGASYEQYF	TGTGCCAGCAGCTTGGTGGGCGGGGCCTCCTACGAGCAGTACTTC
TRBJ2-5	TRBV9	few	.	CASSPQGGTQYF	TGTGCCAGCAGCCCGCAGGGTGGGACCCAGTACTTC
TRBJ2-7	TRBV2	.	TRBD1	CASSGQGVPLYEQYF	TGTGCCAGCAGCGGGCAGGGGGTCCCACTTTACGAGCAGTACTTC
TRBJ2-7	TRBV29-1	few	.	CSVEEAVEQYF	TGCAGCGTTGAAGAAGCGGTCGAGCAGTACTTC
TRBJ2-1	TRBV19	few	TRBD2	CAGSSGLASDEQFF	TGTGCCGGGAGTTCGGGACTAGCGTCCGATGAGCAGTTCTTC
TRBJ1-1	TRBV19	.	TRBD1	CASIGQANTEAFF	TGTGCCAGTATCGGACAGGCAAACACTGAAGCTTTCTTT
TRBJ2-7	TRBV11-1	.	TRBD1	CASSLTLDRRGRNEQYF	TGTGCCAGCAGTCTAACCTTGGACCGTAGGGGGCGCAACGAGCAGTACTTC
TRBJ2-7	TRBV3-1	.	TRBD2	CASSPGTSGSGSYEQYF	TGTGCCAGCAGCCCTGGGACTAGCGGGAGTGGATCCTACGAGCAGTACTTC
TRBJ1-2	TRBV28	.	.	CASSLMQDYGYTF	TGTGCCAGCAGTTTGATGCAGGACTATGGCTACACCTTC
TRBJ2-4	TRBV5-1	many	.	CASSSGSNLAKNIQYF	TGCGCCAGCAGCTCGGGTAGTAACTTAGCCAAAAACATTCAGTACTTC
TRBJ1-6	TRBV6-5	.	TRBD1	CASSGGQSINSPLHF	TGTGCCAGCAGCGGGGGACAGTCGATTAATTCACCCCTCCACTTT
TRBJ1-1	TRBV7-9	.	.	CASSLAVTGTEAFF	TGTGCCAGCAGCTTAGCGGTAACTGGCACTGAAGCTTTCTTT
TRBJ1-5	TRBV7-2	.	.	CASSLQASNQPQHF	TGTGCCAGCAGCTTACAGGCTTCCAATCAGCCCCAGCATTTT
TRBJ2-1	TRBV5-1	few	TRBD2	CASSDSGSINEQFF	TGCGCCAGCAGCGATAGCGGGAGTATCAATGAGCAGTTCTTC
TRBJ2-2	TRBV7-2	few	TRBD1	CASSLEGQGITGELFF	TGTGCCAGCAGCTTAGAGGGACAGGGGATTACCGGGGAGCTGTTTTTT
TRBJ2-7	TRBV14	many	.	CASSQQTVTYEQYF	TGTGCCAGCAGCCAACAGACAGTTACCTACGAGCAGTACTTC
TRBJ2-7	TRBV27	.	.	CASSMGGYGEQYF	TGTGCCAGCAGTATGGGGGGATACGGCGAGCAGTACTTC
TRBJ2-7	TRBV18	many	TRBD1	CASSSRDRVYEQYF	TGTGCCAGCTCATCCCGGGACAGGGTCTACGAGCAGTACTTC
TRBJ2-1	TRBV15	.	TRBD2	CATSRGLSGGSYNEQFF	TGTGCCACCAGCAGAGGACTCAGCGGGGGCTCTTACAATGAGCAGTTCTTC
TRBJ2-1	TRBV14	few	.	CASSQSRGSSYNEQFF	TGTGCCAGCAGCCAGAGCCGGGGAAGCTCCTACAATGAGCAGTTCTTC
TRBJ2-3	TRBV20-1	.	TRBD2	CSAARTRSTDTQYF	TGCAGTGCTGCCCGGACTAGAAGCACAGATACGCAGTATTTT
TRBJ1-4	TRBV5-1	few	TRBD1	CASSLTGQGATNEKLFF	TGCGCCAGCAGCTTGACGGGACAGGGAGCAACTAATGAAAAACTGTTTTTT
TRBJ2-3	TRBV12-3/TRBV12-4	.	.	CASSSTRPTDTQYF	TGTGCCAGCAGCTCCACTCGGCCCACAGATACGCAGTATTTT
TRBJ1-4	TRBV6-5	many	.	CASSPGRINEKLFF	TGTGCCAGCAGTCCTGGACGGATTAATGAAAAACTGTTTTTT
TRBJ2-5	TRBV25-1	few	.	CASSGGLGIEETQYF	TGTGCCAGCAGTGGAGGTTTGGGAATTGAAGAGACCCAGTACTTC
TRBJ2-5	TRBV3-1	.	TRBD1	CASSQPGQGFETQYF	TGTGCCAGCAGCCAACCGGGACAGGGTTTCGAGACCCAGTACTTC
TRBJ1-2	TRBV20-1	.	TRBD1	CSARDSSELPFNYGYTF	TGCAGTGCCCGGGACAGTTCCGAATTACCTTTTAACTATGGCTACACCTTC
TRBJ1-5	TRBV15	few	TRBD1	CATSRNRGRNQPQHF	TGTGCCACCAGTCGAAACAGGGGGAGAAATCAGCCCCAGCATTTT
TRBJ2-7	TRBV20-1	few	.	CSARFSVRGREQYF	TGCAGTGCTAGATTTAGCGTCAGGGGGAGGGAGCAGTACTTC
TRBJ2-7	TRBV9	.	.	CASSVGDASEQYF	TGTGCCAGCAGCGTAGGAGATGCTAGCGAGCAGTACTTC
TRBJ2-5	TRBV6-1	.	TRBD2	CASSLHQGASGGSETQYF	TGTGCCAGCAGCCTGCATCAGGGGGCTAGCGGGGGGTCGGAGACCCAGTACTTC
TRBJ1-5	TRBV5-5	many	TRBD1	CASSSVRTGANQPQHF	TGTGCCAGCAGCTCCGTGAGGACAGGGGCCAATCAGCCCCAGCATTTT
TRBJ2-1	TRBV20-1	.	.	CSARAWAGPAYNEQFF	TGCAGTGCTAGAGCCTGGGCGGGGCCCGCCTACAATGAGCAGTTCTTC
TRBJ2-7	TRBV12-3/TRBV12-4	.	TRBD1	CASSLPRDRGYEQYF	TGTGCCAGCAGTCTACCTCGGGACAGGGGCTACGAGCAGTACTTC
TRBJ2-5	TRBV12-3/TRBV12-4	.	.	CASSSRGSVGTQYF	TGTGCCAGCAGTTCCCGGGGTAGTGTGGGGACCCAGTACTTC
TRBJ2-3	TRBV6-4	few	.	CASSVELRGTDTQYF	TGTGCCAGCAGTGTCGAGCTTCGGGGCACAGATACGCAGTATTTT
TRBJ2-2	TRBV4-2	.	.	CASSQDLRGAFTGELFF	TGTGCCAGCAGCCAAGATCTAAGAGGGGCATTCACCGGGGAGCTGTTTTTT
TRBJ1-2	TRBV12-3/TRBV12-4	few	.	CASTREDPWRGYTF	TGTGCCAGCACCCGCGAGGACCCCTGGAGGGGCTACACCTTC
TRBJ2-1	TRBV12-3/TRBV12-4	few	.	CASSGGQPANEQFF	TGTGCCAGCAGTGGTGGACAGCCCGCCAATGAGCAGTTCTTC
TRBJ2-3	TRBV5-1	few	TRBD2	CASSLGLAGGRDTQYF	TGCGCCAGCAGCTTGGGCCTAGCGGGGGGCCGTGATACGCAGTATTTT
TRBJ2-4	TRBV4-1	.	.	CASSQGGPGPRSF	TGCGCCAGCAGCCAAGGCGGACCCGGACCGAGGTCTTTC
TRBJ2-4	TRBV27	few	TRBD1	CARNDRGKPAKNIQYF	TGTGCCAGGAACGACAGGGGGAAACCAGCCAAAAACATTCAGTACTTC
TRBJ1-5	TRBV28	few	TRBD1	CASRTTGEAQPQHF	TGTGCCAGCAGGACGACAGGGGAAGCTCAGCCCCAGCATTTT
TRBJ2-7	TRBV20-1	few	.	CSASREEGLWGEQYF	TGCAGTGCCTCTAGAGAAGAGGGCCTCTGGGGCGAGCAGTACTTC
TRBJ1-1	TRBV10-3	few	.	CAIRGNTEAFF	TGTGCCATCAGGGGGAACACTGAAGCTTTCTTT